The clone carrying this T cell receptor beta chain was picked up a small number of times. The CDR3 runs 13 residues. Trimming took 7 bases from V and 6 from J, leaving 15 bases between them. Only in-frame clones appear in the TCRdb table, and some are missing; sequencing was by immunoSEQ multiplex PCR. The sample records about 190,000 clones, about four fifths being singletons. In terms of age and location, participants ranged from roughly 18 to 100 years and lived in about 25 US areas. Each participant's cohort was designated according to participant-reported clinical history. Recovered participants had two consecutive negative NP/OP PCR tests, healthcare professional clearance, or symptom resolution. This record belongs to a study of blood T cell repertoires in COVID-19. Across the whole study: In each case, the material was cDNA or gDNA derived from T cells, B-cell-depleted T cells, or PBMCs.

The sequence was collected from a woman aged 25 to 45 who had recovered from COVID-19. Sequencing input: PBMCs or T cells enriched from blood (not recorded which). V usage is TRBV12-3 or TRBV12-4 and J usage is TRBJ1-1; possible D gene TRBD1, 6 bases. This CDR3 is CASTTTGTPEAFF. The CDR3 nucleotides are TGTGCCAGCACAACCACAGGGACCCCTGAAGCTTTCTTT.